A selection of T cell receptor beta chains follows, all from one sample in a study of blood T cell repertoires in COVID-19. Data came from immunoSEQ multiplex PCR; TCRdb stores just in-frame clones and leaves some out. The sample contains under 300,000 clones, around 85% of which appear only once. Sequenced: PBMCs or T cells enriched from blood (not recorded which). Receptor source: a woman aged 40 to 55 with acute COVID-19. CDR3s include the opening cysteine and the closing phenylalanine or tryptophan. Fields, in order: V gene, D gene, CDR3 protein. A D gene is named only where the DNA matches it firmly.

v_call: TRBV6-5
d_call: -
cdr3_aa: CASTSTGRYEIQYF

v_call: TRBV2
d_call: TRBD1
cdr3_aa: CASSEDRRGLRSPLHF

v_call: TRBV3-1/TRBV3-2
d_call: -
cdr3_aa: CASSQLTAMNTEAFF

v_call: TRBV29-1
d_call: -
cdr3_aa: CSVLRTESSYEQYF

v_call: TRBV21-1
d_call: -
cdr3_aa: CAKLRTGDDSPLHF

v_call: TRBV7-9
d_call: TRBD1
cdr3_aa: CASSPSPGQGSFYGYTF

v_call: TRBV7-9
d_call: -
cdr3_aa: CASSQSGRQYF

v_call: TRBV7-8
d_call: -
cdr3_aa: CASSLVGVNPNTGELFF

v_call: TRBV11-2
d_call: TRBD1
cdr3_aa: CASSLGQGTGELFF

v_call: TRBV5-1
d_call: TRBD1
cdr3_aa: CASSLGTGGATNEKLFF

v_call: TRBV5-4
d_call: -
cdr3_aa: CASSLNPLAFYNEQFF

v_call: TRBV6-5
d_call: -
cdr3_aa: CASSTQATQYF

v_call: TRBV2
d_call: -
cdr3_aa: CASKTSSSYEQYF

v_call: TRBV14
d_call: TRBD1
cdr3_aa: CASSPQGYEQYF

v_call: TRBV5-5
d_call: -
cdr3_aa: CASSGQLAKNIQYF

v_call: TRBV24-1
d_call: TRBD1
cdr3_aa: CATQTSGQGHQPQHF

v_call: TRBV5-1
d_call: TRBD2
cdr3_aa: CASSFSGTSVDNEQFF

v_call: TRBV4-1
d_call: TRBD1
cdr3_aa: CASSQGDREGYTF

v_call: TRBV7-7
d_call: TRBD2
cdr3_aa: CASSLGGLVGTGELFF

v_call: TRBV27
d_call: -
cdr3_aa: CASSSRDPRQGYEKLFF

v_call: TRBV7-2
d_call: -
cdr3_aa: CASSWGSGLPGELFF

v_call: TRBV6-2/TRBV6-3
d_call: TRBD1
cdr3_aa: CASSTGQGLAGELFF

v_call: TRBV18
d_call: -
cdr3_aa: CASSPVLALYNEQFF

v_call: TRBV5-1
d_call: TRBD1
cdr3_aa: CASKTGGNQQFF